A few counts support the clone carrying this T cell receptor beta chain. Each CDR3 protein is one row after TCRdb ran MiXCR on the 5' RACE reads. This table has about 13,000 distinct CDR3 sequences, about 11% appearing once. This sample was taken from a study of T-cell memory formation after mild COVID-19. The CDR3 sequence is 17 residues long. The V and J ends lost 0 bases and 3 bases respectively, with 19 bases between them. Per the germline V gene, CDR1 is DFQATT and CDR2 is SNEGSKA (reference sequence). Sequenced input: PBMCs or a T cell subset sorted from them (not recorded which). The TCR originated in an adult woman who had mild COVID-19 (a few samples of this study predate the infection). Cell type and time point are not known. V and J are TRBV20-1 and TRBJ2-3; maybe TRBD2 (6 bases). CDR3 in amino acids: CSARDSPLAHRTDTQYF. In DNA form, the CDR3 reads TGCAGTGCTAGAGATAGCCCCCTAGCGCATCGGACAGATACGCAGTATTTT.